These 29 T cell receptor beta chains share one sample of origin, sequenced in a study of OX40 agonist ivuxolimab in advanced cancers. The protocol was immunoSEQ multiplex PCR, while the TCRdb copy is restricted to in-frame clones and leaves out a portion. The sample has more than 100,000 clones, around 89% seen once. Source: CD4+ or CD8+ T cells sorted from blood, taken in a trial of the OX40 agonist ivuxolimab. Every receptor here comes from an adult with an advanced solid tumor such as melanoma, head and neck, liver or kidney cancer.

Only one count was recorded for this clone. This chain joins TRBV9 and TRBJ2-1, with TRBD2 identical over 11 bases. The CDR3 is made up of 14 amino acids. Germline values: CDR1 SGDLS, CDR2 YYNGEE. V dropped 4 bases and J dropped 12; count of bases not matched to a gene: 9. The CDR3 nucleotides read TGTGCCAGCAGCCCGACTAGCGGGGTCTCTGTGCAGTTCTTC. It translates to CASSPTSGVSVQFF.

Here the CDR3 DNA reads TGTGCCTGGGGGACGGGGACTAGCGTGGCCTACGAGCAGTACTTC. Translated: CAWGTGTSVAYEQYF. The rearrangement uses TRBV30 and TRBJ2-7; 10 nucleotides align to TRBD2. Unmatched junction bases numbered 9, after V lost 5 bases and J lost 2 bases. This CDR3 comprises 15 residues. Germline loops: CDR1 GTSNPN, CDR2 SVGIG (reference sequence).

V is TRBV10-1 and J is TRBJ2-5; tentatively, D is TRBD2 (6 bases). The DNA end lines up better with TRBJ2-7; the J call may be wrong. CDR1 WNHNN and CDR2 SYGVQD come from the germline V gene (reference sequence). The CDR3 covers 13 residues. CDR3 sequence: CASSGGELYEQYF. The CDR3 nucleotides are TGCGCCAGCAGTGGGGGGGAGCTCTACGAGCAGTACTTC.

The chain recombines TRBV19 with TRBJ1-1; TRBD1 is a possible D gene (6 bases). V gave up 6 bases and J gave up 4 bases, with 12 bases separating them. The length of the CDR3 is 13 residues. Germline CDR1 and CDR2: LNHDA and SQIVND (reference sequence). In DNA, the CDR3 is TGTGCCAGTAGCGCGGGGGGGGCCACTGAAGCTTTCTTT. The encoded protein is CASSAGGATEAFF. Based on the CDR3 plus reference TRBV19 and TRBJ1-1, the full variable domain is DGGITQSPKYLFRKEGQNVTLSCEQNLNHDAMYWYRQDPGQGLRLIYYSQIVNDFQKGDIAEGYSVSREKKESFPLTVTSAQKNPTAFYLCASSAGGATEAFFGQGTRLTVV.

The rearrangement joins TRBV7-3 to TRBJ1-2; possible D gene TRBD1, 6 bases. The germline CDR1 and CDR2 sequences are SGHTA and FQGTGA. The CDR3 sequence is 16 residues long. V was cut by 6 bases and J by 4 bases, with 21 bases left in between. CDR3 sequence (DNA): TGTGCCAGCAGTCCCATGGAGGGGGGCCGGAGCTATGGCTACACCTTC. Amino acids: CASSPMEGGRSYGYTF.

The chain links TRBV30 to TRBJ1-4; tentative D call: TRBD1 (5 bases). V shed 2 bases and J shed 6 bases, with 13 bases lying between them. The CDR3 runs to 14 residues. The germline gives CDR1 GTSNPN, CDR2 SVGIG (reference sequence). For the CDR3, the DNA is TGTGCCTGGAGTTCGGCAGGGAGGGATGAAAAACTGTTTTTT. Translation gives CAWSSAGRDEKLFF.

CDR3 bases: TGTGCCAGCAGCCGCCGGGGGGAATGGCAGGAAGAGACCCAGTACTTC. Translating it yields CASSRRGEWQEETQYF. The rearrangement joins TRBV11-2 to TRBJ2-5; 7 nucleotides agree with TRBD2. V shed 5 bases, J shed 3 bases, and the junction held 12 bases outside the gene matches. Germline V CDR1 and CDR2: SGHAT, FQNNGV. The CDR3 is 16 amino acids. The full variable domain, with the rest looked up from reference TRBV11-2 and TRBJ2-5, is EAGVAQSPRYKIIEKRQSVAFWCNPISGHATLYWYQQILGQGPKLLIQFQNNGVVDDSQLPKDRFSAERLKGVDSTLKIQPAKLEDSAVYLCASSRRGEWQEETQYFGPGTRLLVL.

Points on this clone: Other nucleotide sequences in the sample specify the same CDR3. The CDR3 coding sequence is TGCGCCAGCAGCTTGGCGGGGGATACGCAGTATTTT. Protein product: CASSLAGDTQYF. V and J are TRBV5-1 and TRBJ2-3, with D maybe TRBD2 (5 bases). This CDR3 comprises 12 residues. Trimming left V 0 bases short and J 6 bases short, with 5 bases between. Germline CDR1 reads SGHRS; CDR2 reads YFSETQ.

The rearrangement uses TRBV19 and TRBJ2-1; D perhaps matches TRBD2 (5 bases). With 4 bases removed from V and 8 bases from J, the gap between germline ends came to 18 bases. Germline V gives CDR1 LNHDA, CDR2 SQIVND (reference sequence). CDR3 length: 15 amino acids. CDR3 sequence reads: CASSKGLDYMDEQFF. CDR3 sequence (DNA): TGTGCCAGTAGTAAAGGCCTAGACTACATGGATGAGCAGTTCTTC.

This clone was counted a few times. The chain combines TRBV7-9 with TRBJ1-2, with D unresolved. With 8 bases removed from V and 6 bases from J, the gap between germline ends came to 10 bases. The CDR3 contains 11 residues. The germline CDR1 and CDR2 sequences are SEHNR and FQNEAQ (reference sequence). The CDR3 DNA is TGTGCCAGCGGCTCGTTCCATGGCTACACCTTC. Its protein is CASGSFHGYTF.

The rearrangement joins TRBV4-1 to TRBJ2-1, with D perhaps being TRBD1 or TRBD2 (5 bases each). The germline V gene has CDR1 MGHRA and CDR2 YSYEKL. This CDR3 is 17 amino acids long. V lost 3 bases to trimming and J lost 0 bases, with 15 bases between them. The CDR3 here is CASSHALRGSSYNEQFF. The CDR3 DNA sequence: TGCGCCAGCAGCCATGCGTTGAGGGGAAGCTCCTACAATGAGCAGTTCTTC.

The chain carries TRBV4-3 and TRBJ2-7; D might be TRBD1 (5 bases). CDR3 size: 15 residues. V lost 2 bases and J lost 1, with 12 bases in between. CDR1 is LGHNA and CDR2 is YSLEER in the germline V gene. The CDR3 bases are TGCGCCAGCAGCCAAAACAGGCTGACATCCTACGAGCAGTACTTC. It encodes CASSQNRLTSYEQYF.

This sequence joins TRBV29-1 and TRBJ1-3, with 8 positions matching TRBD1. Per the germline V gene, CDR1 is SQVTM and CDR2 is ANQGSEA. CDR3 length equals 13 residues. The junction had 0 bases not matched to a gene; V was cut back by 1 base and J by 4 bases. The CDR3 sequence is CSVEGTGGNTIYF. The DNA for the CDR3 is TGCAGCGTTGAAGGGACAGGGGGAAACACCATATATTTT.

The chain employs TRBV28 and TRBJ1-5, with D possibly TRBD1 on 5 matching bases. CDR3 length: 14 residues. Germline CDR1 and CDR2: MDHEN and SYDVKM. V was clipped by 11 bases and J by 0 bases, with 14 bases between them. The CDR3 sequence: CAEGTGTSNQPQHF. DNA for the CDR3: TGTGCCGAGGGTACGGGGACTAGCAATCAGCCCCAGCATTTT.

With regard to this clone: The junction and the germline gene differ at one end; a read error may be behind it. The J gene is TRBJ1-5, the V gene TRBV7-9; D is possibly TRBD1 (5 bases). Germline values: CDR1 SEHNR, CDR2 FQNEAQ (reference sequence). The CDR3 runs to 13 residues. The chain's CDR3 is CASSLAGYQPQHF. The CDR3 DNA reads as TGTGCCAGCAGCCTAGCAGGGTATCAGCCCCAGCATTTT.

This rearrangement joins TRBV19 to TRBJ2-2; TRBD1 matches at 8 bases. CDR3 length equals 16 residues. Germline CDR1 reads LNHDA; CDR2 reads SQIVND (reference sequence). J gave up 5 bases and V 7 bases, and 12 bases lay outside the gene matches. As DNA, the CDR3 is TGTGCCAGTAATAAAGGGAGACAGGGGAGAACCGGGGAGCTGTTTTTT. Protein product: CASNKGRQGRTGELFF.

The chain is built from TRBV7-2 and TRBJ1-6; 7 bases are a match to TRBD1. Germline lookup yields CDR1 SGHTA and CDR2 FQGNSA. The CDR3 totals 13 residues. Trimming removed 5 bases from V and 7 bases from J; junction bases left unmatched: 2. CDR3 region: CASSLQGNSPLHF. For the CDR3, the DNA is TGTGCCAGCAGCCTACAGGGGAATTCACCCCTCCACTTT.

Here the CDR3 DNA reads TGTGCCAGCAGCCCTGTCCAGACCCAGTACTTC. It yields the protein CASSPVQTQYF. V and J are TRBV7-9 and TRBJ2-5; no clear D gene. Deletions cut 5 bases from V and 6 bases from J, with 7 bases between. This CDR3 is built from 11 residues. Germline V gene lookup returns CDR1 SEHNR and CDR2 FQNEAQ (reference sequence).

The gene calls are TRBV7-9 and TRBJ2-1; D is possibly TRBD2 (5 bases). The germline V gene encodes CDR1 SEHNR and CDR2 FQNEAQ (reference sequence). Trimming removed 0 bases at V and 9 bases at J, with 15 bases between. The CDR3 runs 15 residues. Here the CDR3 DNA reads TGTGCCAGCAGCTTAGCGCCCGGAAAAGAGGGTGAGCAGTTCTTC. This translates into CASSLAPGKEGEQFF.

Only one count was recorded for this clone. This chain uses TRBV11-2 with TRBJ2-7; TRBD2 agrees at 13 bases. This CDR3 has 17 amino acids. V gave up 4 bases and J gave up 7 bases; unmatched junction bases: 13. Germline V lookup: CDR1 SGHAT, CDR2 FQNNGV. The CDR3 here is CASSWGTSGAIGGEQYF. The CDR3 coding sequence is TGTGCCAGCAGCTGGGGGACTAGCGGGGCAATAGGGGGAGAGCAGTACTTC.

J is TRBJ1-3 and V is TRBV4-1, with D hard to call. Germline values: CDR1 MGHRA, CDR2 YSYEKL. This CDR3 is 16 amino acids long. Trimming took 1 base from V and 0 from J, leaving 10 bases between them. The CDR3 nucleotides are TGCGCCAGCAGCCAAGTAGGCCAGAGCTCTGGAAACACCATATATTTT. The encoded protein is CASSQVGQSSGNTIYF.

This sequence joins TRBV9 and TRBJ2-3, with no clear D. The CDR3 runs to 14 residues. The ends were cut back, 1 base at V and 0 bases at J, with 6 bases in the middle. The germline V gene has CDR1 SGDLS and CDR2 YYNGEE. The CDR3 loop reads CASSVKGSTDTQYF. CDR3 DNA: TGTGCCAGCAGCGTAAAAGGGAGCACAGATACGCAGTATTTT.

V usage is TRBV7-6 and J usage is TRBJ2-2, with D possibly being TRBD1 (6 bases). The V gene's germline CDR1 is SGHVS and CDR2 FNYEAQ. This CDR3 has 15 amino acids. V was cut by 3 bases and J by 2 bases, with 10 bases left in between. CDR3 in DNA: TGTGCCAGCAGCTTGGACAGACCCAACACCGGGGAGCTGTTTTTT. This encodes CASSLDRPNTGELFF.

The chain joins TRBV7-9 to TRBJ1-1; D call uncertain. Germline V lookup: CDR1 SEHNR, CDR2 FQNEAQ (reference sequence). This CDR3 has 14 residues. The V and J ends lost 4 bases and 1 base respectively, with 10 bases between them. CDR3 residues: CASSWGQQNTEAFF. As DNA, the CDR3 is TGTGCCAGCAGCTGGGGTCAGCAGAACACTGAAGCTTTCTTT.

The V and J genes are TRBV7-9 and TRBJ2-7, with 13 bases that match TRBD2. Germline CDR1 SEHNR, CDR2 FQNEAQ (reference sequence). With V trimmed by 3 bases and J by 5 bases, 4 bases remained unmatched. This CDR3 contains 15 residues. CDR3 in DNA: TGTGCCAGCAGCTTCGTACTAGCGGGGGGGCACGAGCAGTACTTC. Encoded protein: CASSFVLAGGHEQYF. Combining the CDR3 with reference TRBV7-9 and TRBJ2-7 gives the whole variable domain DTGVSQNPRHKITKRGQNVTFRCDPISEHNRLYWYRQTLGQGPEFLTYFQNEAQLEKSRLLSDRFSAERPKGSFSTLEIQRTEQGDSAMYLCASSFVLAGGHEQYFGPGTRLTVT.

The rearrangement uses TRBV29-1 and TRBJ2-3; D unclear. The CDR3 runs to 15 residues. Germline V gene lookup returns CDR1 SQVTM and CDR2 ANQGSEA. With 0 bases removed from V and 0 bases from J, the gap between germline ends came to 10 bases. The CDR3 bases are TGCAGCGTTGAAGATCGTAGGAGAAGCACAGATACGCAGTATTTT. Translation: CSVEDRRRSTDTQYF.

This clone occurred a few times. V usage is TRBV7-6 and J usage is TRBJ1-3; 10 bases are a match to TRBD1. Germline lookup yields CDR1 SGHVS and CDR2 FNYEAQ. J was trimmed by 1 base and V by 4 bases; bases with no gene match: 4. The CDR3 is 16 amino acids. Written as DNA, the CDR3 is TGTGCCAGCAGCTCCCGGGACAGGGGTTCTGGAAACACCATATATTTT. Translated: CASSSRDRGSGNTIYF.

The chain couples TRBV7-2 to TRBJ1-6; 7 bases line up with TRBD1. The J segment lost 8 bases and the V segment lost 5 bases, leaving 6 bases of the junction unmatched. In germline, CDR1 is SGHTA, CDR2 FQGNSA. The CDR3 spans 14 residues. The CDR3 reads CASSEGQHHSPLHF. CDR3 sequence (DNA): TGTGCCAGCAGCGAGGGACAGCACCATTCACCCCTCCACTTT.

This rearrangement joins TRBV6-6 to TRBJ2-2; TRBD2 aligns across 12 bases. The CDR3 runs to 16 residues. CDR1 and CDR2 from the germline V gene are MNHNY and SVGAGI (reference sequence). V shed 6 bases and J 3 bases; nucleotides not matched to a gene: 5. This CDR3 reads CASRPSSGGDTGELFF. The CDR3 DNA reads TGTGCCAGCAGACCCTCTAGCGGGGGGGACACCGGGGAGCTGTTTTTT.